This is a list of T cell receptor beta chains from one sample in a study of shared clonotypes between healthy human individuals. Produced via immunoSEQ multiplex PCR; TCRdb's table is partial and in-frame only. The sample lists 1.4 million or so clones; around 98.5% were seen once. Sequenced sample: naive CD4+ T cells sorted from blood. The receptors derive from a man under 40 in good health. Both conserved end residues are part of each CDR3. The D gene is left open where the match is weak. Clone size appears in some rows only: once, few, many, or a class for an expanded clone.

v_gene: TRBV5-1
j_gene: TRBJ2-2
abundance: NA
d_gene: TRBD2
CDR3aa: CASSRGGTGELFF
CDR3nt: TGCGCCAGCAGCCGCGGGGGCACCGGGGAGCTGTTTTTT

v_gene: TRBV5-1
j_gene: TRBJ1-1
abundance: NA
d_gene: NA
CDR3aa: CASSEVKGPVGEAFF
CDR3nt: TGCGCCAGCAGCGAAGTAAAAGGACCGGTGGGTGAAGCTTTCTTT

v_gene: TRBV28
j_gene: TRBJ2-1
abundance: NA
d_gene: NA
CDR3aa: CASSSGRSYNEQFF
CDR3nt: TGTGCCAGCAGTTCAGGGCGCTCCTACAATGAGCAGTTCTTC

v_gene: TRBV7-2
j_gene: TRBJ1-2
abundance: once
d_gene: TRBD1
CDR3aa: CASSPREQGRDGYTF
CDR3nt: TGTGCCAGCAGCCCCCGGGAACAGGGGAGAGATGGCTACACCTTC

v_gene: TRBV7-2
j_gene: TRBJ2-7
abundance: NA
d_gene: TRBD2
CDR3aa: CASSPRAGGPNSYEQYF
CDR3nt: TGTGCCAGCAGCCCAAGAGCGGGAGGTCCCAACTCCTACGAGCAGTACTTC

v_gene: TRBV7-9
j_gene: TRBJ1-2
abundance: NA
d_gene: NA
CDR3aa: CASSSRQILNYGYTF
CDR3nt: TGTGCCAGCAGTTCTAGACAAATACTTAACTATGGCTACACCTTC

v_gene: TRBV7-9
j_gene: TRBJ2-7
abundance: NA
d_gene: NA
CDR3aa: CASSPVLEQYF
CDR3nt: TGTGCCAGCAGCCCGGTCTTGGAGCAGTACTTC

v_gene: TRBV29-1
j_gene: TRBJ2-7
abundance: NA
d_gene: NA
CDR3aa: CSVDRGYEQYF
CDR3nt: TGCAGCGTTGATCGGGGTTACGAGCAGTACTTC

v_gene: TRBV19
j_gene: TRBJ2-7
abundance: NA
d_gene: NA
CDR3aa: CASSIKRNSYEQYF
CDR3nt: TGTGCCAGTAGTATAAAGCGCAACTCCTACGAGCAGTACTTC

v_gene: TRBV27
j_gene: TRBJ2-7
abundance: NA
d_gene: TRBD1
CDR3aa: CASGNRDSVYEQYF
CDR3nt: TGTGCCAGCGGTAACCGGGACAGTGTCTACGAGCAGTACTTC

v_gene: TRBV15
j_gene: TRBJ2-7
abundance: NA
d_gene: NA
CDR3aa: CATSYQGSSYEQYF
CDR3nt: TGTGCCACCAGCTATCAGGGGAGCTCCTACGAGCAGTACTTC

v_gene: TRBV4-1
j_gene: TRBJ2-1
abundance: NA
d_gene: NA
CDR3aa: CASSPARDFYNEQFF
CDR3nt: TGCGCCAGCAGTCCGGCCCGGGACTTCTACAATGAGCAGTTCTTC

v_gene: TRBV5-6
j_gene: TRBJ2-7
abundance: NA
d_gene: NA
CDR3aa: CASSFGARHYEQYF
CDR3nt: TGTGCCAGCAGCTTCGGGGCTAGACACTACGAGCAGTACTTC

v_gene: TRBV5-6
j_gene: TRBJ2-5
abundance: NA
d_gene: NA
CDR3aa: CASSLEQGRKETQYF
CDR3nt: TGTGCCAGCAGCTTGGAACAAGGCAGAAAAGAGACCCAGTACTTC

v_gene: TRBV6-6
j_gene: TRBJ2-3
abundance: NA
d_gene: TRBD2
CDR3aa: CASKRSGTSTDTQYF
CDR3nt: TGTGCCAGCAAGAGGAGCGGGACTAGCACAGATACGCAGTATTTT

v_gene: TRBV10-3
j_gene: TRBJ2-1
abundance: NA
d_gene: TRBD2
CDR3aa: CAISDPWTRRDEQFF
CDR3nt: TGTGCCATCAGTGACCCTTGGACTAGAAGAGATGAGCAGTTCTTC

v_gene: TRBV28
j_gene: TRBJ2-5
abundance: NA
d_gene: NA
CDR3aa: CASSFYGRETQYF
CDR3nt: TGTGCCAGCAGTTTTTATGGGCGCGAGACCCAGTACTTC

v_gene: TRBV5-1
j_gene: TRBJ2-3
abundance: NA
d_gene: NA
CDR3aa: CASSVQGGDTQYF
CDR3nt: TGCGCCAGCAGCGTACAGGGTGGCGATACGCAGTATTTT

v_gene: TRBV27
j_gene: TRBJ2-1
abundance: NA
d_gene: NA
CDR3aa: CASSPAVNSEQFF
CDR3nt: TGTGCCAGCAGCCCCGCGGTAAATAGTGAGCAGTTCTTC

v_gene: TRBV7-2
j_gene: TRBJ2-1
abundance: NA
d_gene: NA
CDR3aa: CASQRLGADNEQFF
CDR3nt: TGTGCCAGTCAACGACTAGGAGCGGACAATGAGCAGTTCTTC

v_gene: TRBV9
j_gene: TRBJ1-3
abundance: NA
d_gene: TRBD1
CDR3aa: CASSARDRDSGNTIYF
CDR3nt: TGTGCCAGCAGCGCCCGCGACAGGGACTCTGGAAACACCATATATTTT

v_gene: TRBV5-5
j_gene: TRBJ2-1
abundance: NA
d_gene: NA
CDR3aa: CASSLWGLGRRRDEQFF
CDR3nt: TGTGCCAGCAGCCTGTGGGGTCTAGGGCGGAGGAGGGATGAGCAGTTCTTC

v_gene: TRBV5-8
j_gene: TRBJ1-2
abundance: NA
d_gene: TRBD1
CDR3aa: CASSFQQGKSNDYGYTF
CDR3nt: TGTGCCAGCAGCTTTCAACAGGGGAAGAGCAATGACTATGGCTACACCTTC

v_gene: TRBV2
j_gene: TRBJ2-2
abundance: NA
d_gene: NA
CDR3aa: CASSDRGWTGELFF
CDR3nt: TGTGCCAGCAGTGACCGGGGGTGGACCGGGGAGCTGTTTTTT

v_gene: TRBV25-1
j_gene: TRBJ2-5
abundance: NA
d_gene: TRBD1
CDR3aa: CASSGQGALLETQYF
CDR3nt: TGTGCCAGCAGTGGACAGGGGGCGTTATTAGAGACCCAGTACTTC

v_gene: TRBV28
j_gene: TRBJ2-7
abundance: NA
d_gene: NA
CDR3aa: CASSLEVSEQYF
CDR3nt: TGTGCCAGCAGTTTAGAGGTCTCCGAGCAGTACTTC

v_gene: TRBV5-1
j_gene: TRBJ2-7
abundance: NA
d_gene: NA
CDR3aa: CASRRETGAGSEQYF
CDR3nt: TGCGCCAGCAGGCGTGAGACGGGGGCGGGGAGTGAGCAGTACTTC

v_gene: TRBV12-5
j_gene: TRBJ1-5
abundance: NA
d_gene: NA
CDR3aa: CASGLSDQPQHF
CDR3nt: TGTGCTAGTGGTTTGTCGGACCAGCCCCAGCATTTT

v_gene: TRBV5-4
j_gene: TRBJ2-1
abundance: NA
d_gene: NA
CDR3aa: CASSLRASSYNEQFF
CDR3nt: TGTGCCAGCAGCTTAAGGGCGAGCTCCTACAATGAGCAGTTCTTC

v_gene: TRBV19
j_gene: TRBJ2-7
abundance: NA
d_gene: NA
CDR3aa: CASSIRFRTGAAPYEQYF
CDR3nt: TGTGCCAGTAGTATCAGGTTCCGGACCGGGGCTGCCCCCTACGAGCAGTACTTC

v_gene: TRBV28
j_gene: TRBJ1-1
abundance: NA
d_gene: NA
CDR3aa: CASSPRPNTEAFF
CDR3nt: TGTGCCAGCAGCCCCCGACCGAACACTGAAGCTTTCTTT

v_gene: TRBV19
j_gene: TRBJ1-1
abundance: NA
d_gene: NA
CDR3aa: CASTRRGDTEAFF
CDR3nt: TGTGCCAGTACTCGGCGGGGCGACACTGAAGCTTTCTTT

v_gene: TRBV7-3
j_gene: TRBJ2-6
abundance: NA
d_gene: NA
CDR3aa: CASSPISGANVLTF
CDR3nt: TGTGCCAGCAGCCCAATCTCTGGGGCCAACGTCCTGACTTTC

v_gene: TRBV6-6
j_gene: TRBJ1-3
abundance: NA
d_gene: TRBD1
CDR3aa: CASATPGQGGNTIYF
CDR3nt: TGTGCCAGCGCAACCCCCGGACAGGGAGGAAACACCATATATTTT

v_gene: TRBV6-5
j_gene: TRBJ2-2
abundance: NA
d_gene: TRBD2
CDR3aa: CAAIREGGTGELFF
CDR3nt: TGTGCCGCCATCCGGGAGGGGGGCACCGGGGAGCTGTTTTTT

v_gene: TRBV5-1
j_gene: TRBJ2-1
abundance: NA
d_gene: NA
CDR3aa: CASSKRAGGPNEQFF
CDR3nt: TGCGCCAGCAGCAAAAGGGCAGGGGGGCCCAATGAGCAGTTCTTC

v_gene: TRBV29-1
j_gene: TRBJ2-1
abundance: NA
d_gene: TRBD2
CDR3aa: CSVGSGLAGDAQFF
CDR3nt: TGCAGCGTTGGTTCGGGACTAGCGGGAGACGCGCAGTTCTTC

v_gene: TRBV20-1
j_gene: TRBJ2-3
abundance: NA
d_gene: NA
CDR3aa: CSASVRNTQYF
CDR3nt: TGCAGTGCTAGCGTACGGAATACGCAGTATTTT

v_gene: TRBV6-6
j_gene: TRBJ2-7
abundance: NA
d_gene: TRBD2
CDR3aa: CASSFNLAGYEQYF
CDR3nt: TGTGCCAGCAGTTTTAACCTAGCGGGGTACGAGCAGTACTTC

v_gene: TRBV19
j_gene: TRBJ1-4
abundance: NA
d_gene: TRBD1
CDR3aa: CASQMTGRGEKLFF
CDR3nt: TGTGCCAGCCAAATGACAGGGAGGGGTGAAAAACTGTTTTTT

v_gene: TRBV9
j_gene: TRBJ2-3
abundance: NA
d_gene: NA
CDR3aa: CASSETERGTRTDTQYF
CDR3nt: TGTGCCAGCAGCGAGACAGAACGGGGGACCCGCACAGATACGCAGTATTTT